This T cell receptor beta chain was obtained from a study of OX40 agonist ivuxolimab in advanced cancers. Study in general: The group had a mean age of about 60 years, ranged from about 23 to 85, and was 75% to 85% male. Study-wide results and caveats: At 0.1 to 3.0 mg/kg, clonal expansion of CD4+ and CD8+ blood T cells had occurred by week 6.

In the case of this clone: No antigen is known for it.

The CDR3 spans 14 residues. The V gene lost 4 bases and the J gene lost 6 bases, with 12 bases spanning the gap. Germline V gene sequence: CDR1 SGHAT, CDR2 FQNNGV. Repertoires were generated with immunoSEQ multiplex PCR, while TCRdb's copy carries only in-frame clones and drops some. Of tens of thousands of clones in the sample, 89% are singletons; the top ten hold less than 8%. The specimen was CD4+ or CD8+ T cells sorted from blood, collected in a trial of the OX40 agonist ivuxolimab. J is TRBJ2-2 and V is TRBV11-2, with D maybe TRBD2 (6 bases). The clonotype was recovered from an adult with an advanced solid tumor such as melanoma, head and neck, liver or kidney cancer. In DNA form, the CDR3 reads TGTGCCAGCAGCTCCCCGGAGGGATCCGGGGAGCTGTTTTTT. It yields the protein CASSSPEGSGELFF.